This entry lists 14 T cell receptor beta chains sequenced from one sample in a study of cytomegalovirus exposure and HLA in healthy donors. This PCR relied on a set of 60 Vbeta primers and 13 Jbeta primers. Here immunoSEQ multiplex PCR was the method, and the copy in TCRdb shows in-frame clones only, minus some. Of roughly 100,000 clones in the sample, 83% were seen once. The sequenced sample was PBMCs. The receptors were gathered from a man aged 18 to 29 in good health and CMV-seronegative.

In its sample, this clone was seen a few times. The V gene is TRBV7-2, the J gene TRBJ2-6, with 9 nucleotides matching TRBD2. The CDR3 loop spans 21 amino acids. After removal of 0 bases from V and 2 bases from J, the junction contained 14 bases not matched to a gene. CDR1 is SGHTA and CDR2 is FQGNSA in the germline V gene. The CDR3 reads CASSLALGLAQVGTGANVLTF. CDR3 DNA sequence: TGTGCCAGCAGCTTAGCGCTGGGACTAGCTCAAGTCGGTACTGGGGCCAACGTCCTGACTTTC. The variable domain in full, completed from reference TRBV7-2 and TRBJ2-6, reads GAGVSQSPSNKVTEKGKDVELRCDPISGHTALYWYRQSLGQGLEFLIYFQGNSAPDKSGLPSDRFSAERTGGSVSTLTIQRTQQEDSAVYLCASSLALGLAQVGTGANVLTFGAGSRLTVL.

The V call is TRBV6-6, the J call TRBJ1-5; maybe TRBD1 (5 bases). The CDR3 is made up of 14 amino acids. The germline gives CDR1 MNHNY, CDR2 SVGAGI (reference sequence). Trimming removed 8 bases from V and 5 bases from J, with 16 bases in between. CDR3 sequence: CASRVTGAHQPQHF. CDR3 in DNA: TGTGCCAGCCGAGTTACAGGAGCTCATCAGCCCCAGCATTTT.

By frequency in the sample, this clone is medium-sized (0.01 to 0.1%). The chain links TRBV11-3 to TRBJ2-7; D remains ambiguous. Trimming pared 2 bases from V and 0 bases from J, leaving 5 bases between. The germline V gene has CDR1 SGHNT and CDR2 YENEEA. This CDR3 region has 13 residues. Here the CDR3 reads CASSLTSSYEQYF. The DNA for the CDR3 is TGTGCCAGCAGCTTAACGAGCTCCTACGAGCAGTACTTC. Variable domain in full (rest from reference TRBV11-3 and TRBJ2-7): EAGVVQSPRYKIIEKKQPVAFWCNPISGHNTLYWYLQNLGQGPELLIRYENEEAVDDSQLPKDRFSAERLKGVDSTLKIQPAELGDSAVYLCASSLTSSYEQYFGPGTRLTVT.

This clone has just a few counts. This chain links TRBV6-6 with TRBJ1-2, with D possibly TRBD1 on 6 matching bases. This CDR3 spans 14 amino acids. Trimming took 5 bases from V and 2 from J, leaving 12 bases between them. Germline values: CDR1 MNHNY, CDR2 SVGAGI (reference sequence). The CDR3: CASSADQGNYGYTF. The DNA of the CDR3 is TGTGCCAGCAGTGCTGATCAGGGGAACTATGGCTACACCTTC.

This clone was found a few times. The rearrangement joins TRBV6-5 to TRBJ1-1; D may be TRBD1 (5 bases). CDR3 length: 14 residues. V was cut by 5 bases and J by 4 bases, with 14 bases left in between. In germline, CDR1 is MNHEY, CDR2 SVGAGI. CDR3 nucleotide sequence: TGTGCCAGCAGTGAAATCGGGGGGACCACTGAAGCTTTCTTT. Translation gives CASSEIGGTTEAFF.

The genes are TRBV19 and TRBJ2-3, with TRBD1 identical over 8 bases. With V trimmed by 9 bases and J by 8 bases, 10 bases remained unmatched. The CDR3 is 13 amino acids. Germline CDR1 reads LNHDA; CDR2 reads SQIVND (reference sequence). The CDR3 loop reads CASIQGERGTQYF. CDR3 DNA: TGTGCCAGCATACAGGGGGAACGAGGTACGCAGTATTTT.

The chain employs TRBV15 and TRBJ1-2; tentative D call: TRBD1 (6 bases). V lost 4 bases, J lost 6 bases, and 12 bases lay in between. CDR3 length: 13 amino acids. Germline CDR1 and CDR2: LNHNV and YYDKDF (reference sequence). The CDR3 spells CATSTRGVDGYTF. The CDR3 DNA sequence: TGTGCCACCAGCACCAGGGGAGTGGATGGCTACACCTTC.

The chain joins TRBV27 to TRBJ1-5; maybe TRBD1 (6 bases). The V gene lost 4 bases and the J gene lost 4 bases, with 11 bases spanning the gap. CDR1 is MNHEY, CDR2 SMNVEV, per germline (reference sequence). The CDR3 loop spans 14 amino acids. The CDR3 sequence: CASSSTGRNQPQHF. The CDR3 DNA follows: TGTGCCAGCAGTTCTACAGGGAGAAATCAGCCCCAGCATTTT.

V gene TRBV12-5 combines with J gene TRBJ1-6, with 8 bases fitting TRBD1. The CDR3 consists of 14 residues. The V segment lost 1 base and the J segment 13 bases; nucleotides outside the gene matches: 6. Germline CDR1 is LGHNT and CDR2 is FRNRAP. CDR3 region: CASGLGTTGDPLHF. The CDR3 region has the DNA TGTGCTAGTGGTTTGGGGACGACAGGGGATCCCCTCCACTTT. Full variable domain (remainder filled in from reference TRBV12-5 and TRBJ1-6): DARVTQTPRHKVTEMGQEVTMRCQPILGHNTVFWYRQTMMQGLELLAYFRNRAPLDDSGMPKDRFSAEMPDATLATLKIQPSEPRDSAVYFCASGLGTTGDPLHFGNGTRLTVT.

V usage is TRBV6-1 and J usage is TRBJ2-1, with TRBD2 matching over 11 bases. V gave up 0 bases and J gave up 7 bases; unmatched junction bases: 8. The CDR3 is 17 residues long. Germline CDR1 MNHNS, CDR2 SASEGT. The CDR3 DNA reads TGTGCCAGCAGTGAAGCGCTGGGTAGCGGGAGGGGGAATGAGCAGTTCTTC. It codes for CASSEALGSGRGNEQFF.

This chain uses TRBV28 with TRBJ2-7; 10 bases map to TRBD2. Per germline, CDR1 MDHEN and CDR2 SYDVKM. There are 14 residues in the CDR3. J was trimmed by 3 bases and V by 4 bases; bases with no gene match: 3. CDR3 nucleotide sequence: TGTGCCAGCAGTTCGGGACTAGCGAACTACGAGCAGTACTTC. Protein product: CASSSGLANYEQYF.

In the case of this clone: No DNA is shown, since the ends of the CDR3 on it are uncertain; the CDR3 is the one TCRdb lists. V usage is TRBV10-1 and J usage is TRBJ2-3; TRBD2 was called by the table and not checked on the DNA. The CDR3 sequence runs 13 residues, both termini included. The germline V gene encodes CDR1 WNHNN and CDR2 SYGVQD (reference sequence). CDR3 loop: CASSRVASGNKYF.

The CDR3 sequence: CASSYVVRGSTGELFF. Here the CDR3 DNA reads TGTGCCAGCAGTTACGTTGTGCGGGGGTCGACCGGGGAGCTGTTTTTT. The V and J genes are TRBV6-5 and TRBJ2-2; 7 nucleotides line up with TRBD2. CDR1 MNHEY and CDR2 SVGAGI come from the germline V gene. The CDR3 consists of 16 residues. Trimming at V came to 2 bases and at J to 5 bases, leaving 8 bases not matched to a gene.

This chain uses TRBV11-2 with TRBJ1-2, with D uncertain. The CDR3 contains 14 residues. Trimming removed 4 bases from V and 5 bases from J, with 14 bases in between. In germline, CDR1 is SGHAT, CDR2 FQNNGV. In DNA form, the CDR3 reads TGTGCCAGCAGCTCGTCGAGCGTATTGTATGGCTACACCTTC. This encodes CASSSSSVLYGYTF.